The 16 T cell receptor beta chains below all came from one sample that was sequenced in a study of OX40 agonist ivuxolimab in advanced cancers. TCRdb's copy holds only in-frame clones and misses some; the assay was immunoSEQ multiplex PCR. The repertoire includes 75,000 to 95,000 clones, roughly nine tenths of them detected once, and about 2.3% sits in the top ten. This specimen was CD4+ or CD8+ T cells sorted from blood, taken in a trial of the OX40 agonist ivuxolimab. The receptors here all came from an adult with an advanced solid tumor such as melanoma, head and neck, liver or kidney cancer.

The chain is built from TRBV12-2 and TRBJ2-7; TRBD1, the table's D call, lacks a check against the DNA. TRBV12-2 corresponds to a pseudogene. The CDR3 is 15 amino acids. The CDR3 spells CASRLGRDRIPEQYF. The CDR3 DNA is TGTGCAAGTCGCTTAGGTAGGGACAGGATCCCCGAGCAGTACTTC.

This clone has only a few counts. The rearrangement links TRBV5-4 to TRBJ2-5; 9 bases are shared with TRBD2. CDR1 SGHNT and CDR2 YYREEE come from the germline V gene (reference sequence). The CDR3 length is 15 residues. J gave up 4 bases and V 4 bases, and 8 bases lay outside the gene matches. The CDR3 loop reads CASSPAGTSLETQYF. The CDR3 DNA follows: TGTGCCAGCAGCCCTGCCGGGACTAGCCTAGAGACCCAGTACTTC.

This chain joins TRBV5-1 and TRBJ2-7, with D possibly matching TRBD2 (5 bases). Trimming took off 3 bases at V and 6 bases at J, with 10 bases between the two ends. CDR1 is SGHRS, CDR2 YFSETQ, per germline. The CDR3 has 12 amino acids. For the CDR3, the DNA is TGCGCCAGCAGCTCCACCGGGGTCGAGCAGTACTTC. Translating it yields CASSSTGVEQYF.

The chain is built from TRBV28 and TRBJ1-2; D perhaps matches TRBD1 (5 bases). Trimming shortened V by 5 bases and J by 14 bases, and 18 bases separated the two germline ends. This CDR3 contains 12 residues. From germline, CDR1 is MDHEN and CDR2 SYDVKM. The CDR3, as DNA: TGTGCCAGCAGTCCGCCCCGGGGGGGGGATACCTTC. Protein product: CASSPPRGGDTF.

V gene TRBV5-1 combines with J gene TRBJ2-5; D not certain. Per the germline V gene, CDR1 is SGHRS and CDR2 is YFSETQ. The CDR3 contains 11 residues. V lost 1 base, J lost 5 bases, and 3 bases lay in between. For the CDR3, the DNA is TGCGCCAGCAGCTTGTGGGAGACCCAGTACTTC. It specifies CASSLWETQYF.

The chain has TRBV10-3 and TRBJ2-4, with D possibly matching TRBD2 (6 bases). Deletions cut 2 bases from V and 0 bases from J, with 8 bases between. This CDR3 comprises 15 residues. The V gene's germline CDR1 is ENHRY and CDR2 SYGVKD. The CDR3 nucleotides read TGTGCCATCAGTGAGACGGGGGTAGCCAAAAACATTCAGTACTTC. Amino acid sequence: CAISETGVAKNIQYF.

The chain is built from TRBV6-5 and TRBJ2-3; D is possibly TRBD2 (5 bases). Trimming stripped 0 bases from V and 2 bases from J, with 9 bases between. The CDR3 extends over 15 amino acids. Germline values: CDR1 MNHEY, CDR2 SVGAGI. The DNA of the CDR3 is TGTGCCAGCAGTTACTCTCGAGGGAACACAGATACGCAGTATTTT. Its translation is CASSYSRGNTDTQYF.

The genes are TRBV10-3 and TRBJ2-4, with 11 bases lining up with TRBD2. Germline CDR1 reads ENHRY; CDR2 reads SYGVKD. CDR3 length equals 18 residues. V dropped 6 bases and J dropped 0; count of bases not matched to a gene: 10. The CDR3 nucleotides read TGTGCCATCAGGGATAGCGGGAGGGAAGCCCTAGCCAAAAACATTCAGTACTTC. Amino acids: CAIRDSGREALAKNIQYF.

There are a few counts of this clone. The rearrangement links TRBV7-9 to TRBJ1-2, with 7 bases aligning to TRBD1. Trimming took 3 bases from V and 2 from J; bases not matched to a gene: 3. CDR3 length: 14 residues. CDR1 and CDR2 (germline): SEHNR, FQNEAQ (reference sequence). CDR3 nucleotide sequence: TGTGCCAGCAGCTTCGGGACAGCCAACTATGGCTACACCTTC. Translated, it gives CASSFGTANYGYTF.

The genes are TRBV11-2 and TRBJ2-7; D is unresolved. The CDR3 spans 13 residues. Trimming took 3 bases from V and 2 from J, leaving 8 bases between them. Looked up from germline, CDR1 is SGHAT and CDR2 is FQNNGV. The CDR3 nucleotides read TGTGCCAGCAGCTTCGGAACAGCCTACGAGCAGTACTTC. It is translated as CASSFGTAYEQYF.

This clone was observed a single time. The chain employs TRBV5-1 and TRBJ2-3; maybe TRBD1 (5 bases). This CDR3 contains 17 residues. The ends were cut back, 0 bases at V and 6 bases at J, with 20 bases in the middle. Per germline, CDR1 SGHRS and CDR2 YFSETQ. CDR3 protein: CASSLASTPGPSDTQYF. In DNA form, the CDR3 reads TGCGCCAGCAGCTTGGCCTCGACGCCAGGGCCGAGTGATACGCAGTATTTT.

The chain joins TRBV25-1 to TRBJ1-2; the D gene is possibly TRBD1 (6 bases). This CDR3 contains 11 residues. Germline V gives CDR1 MGHDK, CDR2 SYGVNS. V dropped 9 bases and J dropped 8 bases, with 13 bases sitting between them. CDR3: CASTGLGGYTF. The CDR3 nucleotides read TGTGCCAGTACAGGGCTAGGCGGCTACACCTTC.

The chain is built from TRBV27 and TRBJ2-3; D might be TRBD2 (7 bases). Germline V gives CDR1 MNHEY, CDR2 SMNVEV (reference sequence). V was pared by 5 bases and J by 0 bases, with 9 bases between. The CDR3 sequence is 14 residues long. The CDR3 DNA reads TGTGCCAGCAGTAGGGGGGGGAGCACAGATACGCAGTATTTT. It is translated as CASSRGGSTDTQYF.

The rearrangement joins TRBV6-5 to TRBJ1-2; the match to TRBD1 covers 7 bases. Per the germline V gene, CDR1 is MNHEY and CDR2 is SVGAGI. V lost 6 bases to trimming and J lost 5 bases; unmatched junction nucleotides: 3. The CDR3 spans 12 residues. CDR3 loop: CASRTQGYGYTF. In DNA, the CDR3 is TGTGCCAGCAGGACACAGGGGTATGGCTACACCTTC.

The chain has TRBV9 and TRBJ1-3; D call uncertain. The germline gives CDR1 SGDLS, CDR2 YYNGEE. This CDR3 contains 16 residues. Trimming stripped 0 bases from V and 0 bases from J, with 10 bases between. The chain's CDR3 is CASSVAGLSSGNTIYF. CDR3 bases: TGTGCCAGCAGCGTAGCAGGATTGAGCTCTGGAAACACCATATATTTT.

The CDR3 here is CASSYTTGAGGYGYTF. In DNA form, the CDR3 reads TGTGCCAGCAGTTACACAACTGGGGCCGGGGGATATGGCTACACCTTC. V and J are TRBV6-6 and TRBJ1-2, with D tentatively TRBD1 (5 bases). CDR3 length: 16 residues. CDR1 is MNHNY, CDR2 SVGAGI, per germline (reference sequence). V lost 2 bases, J lost 5 bases, and 18 bases lay in between.